The present T cell receptor (beta chain) was sequenced within a study of glioma-infiltrating T cells. This clonotype was detected many times. Its antigen is unknown. Points from the study as a whole: Very few CDR3 sequences were shared between tissue and blood. Gliomas, especially low-grade, showed above-expected tissue-blood divergence; non-neoplastic patients showed below.

Using RNA template, CDR3s of TCR alpha and beta were amplified with iRepertoire arm-PCR. Input was about 95-400 ng of tissue mRNA or PBMC total RNA. In TCRdb, the multiplex PCR reads were re-called with MiXCR into one record per CDR3 protein. The repertoire holds some 6,000 distinct CDR3 sequences, with about 28% as singletons. Trimming took 1 base from V and 4 from J, leaving 11 bases between them. The V gene's germline CDR1 is LGHDT and CDR2 YNNKEL (reference sequence). There are 14 residues in the CDR3. Sequenced input: glioma tissue, nonneoplastic brain tissue, or PBMCs (not recorded which). This receptor was obtained from a human donor with low-grade glioma or glioblastoma, undergoing nonglioma brain surgery, or in good health (not recorded which). The chain couples TRBV3-1 to TRBJ2-7; weak D call: TRBD2 (5 bases). CDR3 amino acids: CASSQANGVYEQYF. In nucleotides, the CDR3 is TGTGCCAGCAGCCAAGCGAACGGGGTATACGAGCAGTACTTC.